The T cell receptor beta chain described here comes from a study of OX40 agonist ivuxolimab in advanced cancers. Study at large: Cancers in dose escalation were hepatocellular, melanoma, renal cell and head and neck. Eligibility rules accepted prior anti-PD-1, anti-PD-L1 or anti-CTLA-4 therapy, and roughly 42% had some. Overall study findings and caveats: There was clonal expansion of CD4+ and CD8+ blood T cells by week 6 at 0.1 to 3.0 mg/kg. On average, a greater number of expanded clones characterised CD8+ T cells relative to CD4+.

Regarding this clone: Antigen specificity is unknown.

Sequencing was performed with immunoSEQ multiplex PCR; in TCRdb, only in-frame clones are kept and a portion is missing. Of 83,000 or so clones in the sample, 80% to 90% were seen once. The source is an adult with an advanced solid tumor such as melanoma, head and neck, liver or kidney cancer. Sequences were derived from CD4+ or CD8+ T cells sorted from blood, sampled in a trial of the OX40 agonist ivuxolimab.

In DNA, the CDR3 is TGCGCCAGCAGCCCGCGGGGCACCGGGGAGCTGTTTTTT. It yields the protein CASSPRGTGELFF. The chain combines TRBV10-1 with TRBJ2-2, with D possibly matching TRBD2 (6 bases). Germline values: CDR1 WNHNN, CDR2 SYGVQD (reference sequence). V lost 6 bases, J lost 4 bases, and 9 bases lay in between. CDR3 length: 13 amino acids.